The clone carrying this TCR beta chain was seen only a few times. The target antigen is unknown. This entry comes from a study of T-cell memory formation after mild COVID-19. Regarding the study as a whole: Day 15 to 85 contractors were CD4/CD8 balanced; later expanders leaned CD4+. The appearance of some responding clones in pre-infection memory suggested that cross-reactive memory joined. The SARS-CoV-2 specificity of second-wave clones reaching peak at day 37 remained unverified.

MiXCR, applied by TCRdb to the 5' RACE reads, yields one record per CDR3 protein. The sample carries 150,000 to 200,000 distinct CDR3 sequences, over 10% recorded once. Trimming took 2 bases from V and 5 from J, leaving 10 bases between them. Germline assignment: CDR1 SGHTA and CDR2 FQGNSA. There are 13 residues in the CDR3. Sequencing used PBMCs or a T cell subset sorted from them (not recorded which). The chain combines TRBV7-2 with TRBJ2-7; D uncertain. The receptor was derived from a man between 18 and 35 years old who had mild COVID-19 (a few samples of this study predate the infection). Cell type and time point are not known. This CDR3 reads CASSLSESDEQYF. In nucleotides, the CDR3 is TGTGCCAGCAGCTTATCCGAGAGTGACGAGCAGTACTTC.